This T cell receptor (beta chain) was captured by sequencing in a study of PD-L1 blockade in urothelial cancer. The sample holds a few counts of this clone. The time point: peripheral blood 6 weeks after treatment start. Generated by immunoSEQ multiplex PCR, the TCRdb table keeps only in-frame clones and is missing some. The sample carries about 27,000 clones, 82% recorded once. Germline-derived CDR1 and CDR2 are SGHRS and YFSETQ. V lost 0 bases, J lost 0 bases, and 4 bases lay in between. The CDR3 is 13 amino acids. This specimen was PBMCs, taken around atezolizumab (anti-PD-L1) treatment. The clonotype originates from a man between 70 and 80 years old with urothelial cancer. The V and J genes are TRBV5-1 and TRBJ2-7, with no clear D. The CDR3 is CASSLAGSYEQYF. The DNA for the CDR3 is TGCGCCAGCAGCTTGGCAGGCTCCTACGAGCAGTACTTC.